This T cell receptor beta chain was recorded in a study of T cells after yellow fever vaccination. Trimming removed 0 bases at V and 9 bases at J, with 12 bases between. CDR3 length equals 14 residues. CDR1 and CDR2 from the germline V gene are MNHEY and SMNVEV (reference sequence). TCRdb used MiXCR to reprocess the 5' RACE reads, holding one entry per CDR3 protein. The sample has under 500,000 distinct CDR3 sequences, 15% to 20% seen once. The sample in question was PBMCs, obtained before the yellow fever booster vaccination. The gene calls are TRBV27 and TRBJ1-5; possible D gene TRBD1, 5 bases. This receptor was identified in a man aged 18 to 35 who received the YFV17D yellow fever vaccine. The CDR3 here is CASSLSPGSLPQHF. CDR3 coding DNA: TGTGCCAGCAGTTTATCCCCAGGGTCCTTGCCCCAGCATTTT.